This T cell receptor beta chain was sequenced in a study of T cell responses to AZD1222 COVID-19 vaccine. Assay: immunoSEQ multiplex PCR; the TCRdb copy retains only in-frame clones and omits some. This sample has about 88,000 clones, with 75% to 90% found just once. The sequence came from an adult in good health. The sequencing used peripheral blood, collected on day 0 of AZD1222 vaccination.

This chain's CDR3 is CASSATGENQPQHF. CDR3 bases: TGTGCCAGCAGTGCGACAGGCGAAAATCAGCCCCAGCATTTT. This rearrangement joins TRBV6-4 to TRBJ1-5, with a possible D match to TRBD1 (6 bases). With 4 bases removed from V and 4 bases from J, the gap between germline ends came to 11 bases. Germline loops: CDR1 MRHNA, CDR2 SNTAGT. This CDR3 has 14 amino acids.